The rows below give T cell receptor beta chains drawn from one sample of a study of shared clonotypes between healthy human individuals. Libraries were prepared by immunoSEQ multiplex PCR; TCRdb keeps only in-frame clonotypes and omits some of them. This sample has millions of clones, with just over 90% found just once. The sequenced sample consisted of naive CD4+ T cells sorted from blood. These receptors were obtained from a man aged 18-30 years in good health. CDR3s include the opening cysteine and the closing phenylalanine or tryptophan.

cdr3_length j_call v_call cdr3_aa
15 TRBJ2-5 TRBV5-1 CASSSFAGGTETQYF
14 TRBJ2-7 TRBV9 CASSGGGGKGEQYF
10 TRBJ1-4 TRBV20-1 CSARDDAPFF
11 TRBJ2-5 TRBV28 CASSTRETQYF
16 TRBJ2-1 TRBV18 CASSNALNRDVNEQFF
11 TRBJ1-1 TRBV6-1 CASSRDRGAFF
15 TRBJ2-7 TRBV18 CASSPGRQAAYEQYF
16 TRBJ2-4 TRBV18 CASSPPLAGDGNIQYF
15 TRBJ1-2 TRBV30 CAWSVNGAAVYGYTF
12 TRBJ1-1 TRBV6-1 CASHRLNTEAFF
13 - TRBV30 CAWSVGDLGEQYF
14 TRBJ2-1 TRBV6-1 CASSEPSSYNEQFF
15 TRBJ1-4 TRBV5-4 CASSLATGTNEKLFF